This T cell receptor beta chain originates from a study of blood T cell repertoires in COVID-19. Turning to the study itself: Samples came from the United States, Italy and Spain, spanning acute and convalescent COVID-19. The cDNA or gDNA used as material had been derived from T cells, B-cell-depleted T cells, or PBMCs.

Source study methods: Quantification of nucleated cells was approximated via reference gene primer amplification. The repertoire was sequenced with immunoSEQ multiplex PCR; TCRdb's copy has only in-frame clones and lacks some. That table supplies the V and J calls and clone size; D and trimming were determined from the DNA. The profile shows some 250,000 clones, about 88% of them singletons. Sample: peripheral blood. This receptor was taken from a woman between 40 and 55 years old who had recovered from COVID-19.

For the CDR3, the DNA is TGTGCCAGCAGCGTAGGGGACATAGATGGCTACACCTTC. Amino acids: CASSVGDIDGYTF. V is TRBV9 and J is TRBJ1-2, with D maybe TRBD1 (6 bases). V lost 0 bases and J lost 6, with 9 bases in between. This CDR3 has 13 amino acids. Germline CDR1 is SGDLS and CDR2 is YYNGEE.